Following are 16 T cell receptor beta chains from one sample sequenced in a study of T cells expressing NK-cell markers. No DNA is given; TCRdb re-called the 5' RACE reads and lists each CDR3 protein once. The specimen's table records almost 450,000 distinct CDR3 sequences. Sequences were obtained from blood T cells: a sorted CD56 or NKG2C T cell subset, CD4+ or CD8+ T cells, or bulk PBMC T cells (not recorded which). Receptors originate from a woman between 18 and 70 years old in good health.

V gene TRBV7-3 combines with J gene TRBJ2-4; TCRdb returns TRBD1, unconfirmable since there is no DNA. This CDR3 region has 16 residues. Germline V gives CDR1 SGHTA, CDR2 FQGTGA. This CDR3 reads CASSPGGGVAKNIQYF.

The J gene is TRBJ2-3, the V gene TRBV5-1; TCRdb's D gene call, TRBD1, goes unchecked for lack of DNA. This CDR3 contains 15 residues. Germline V lookup: CDR1 SGHRS, CDR2 YFSETQ. This CDR3 reads CASRRSGTGTDTQYF. Full variable domain (outside the CDR3, taken from reference TRBV5-1 and TRBJ2-3): KAGVTQTPRYLIKTRGQQVTLSCSPISGHRSVSWYQQTPGQGLQFLFEYFSETQRNKGNFPGRFSGRQFSNSRSEMNVSTLELGDSALYLCASRRSGTGTDTQYFGPGTRLTVL.

The gene calls are TRBV28 and TRBJ2-4; the D call of TRBD1 rests on TCRdb alone, since no DNA is present to check it. The germline V gene encodes CDR1 MDHEN and CDR2 SYDVKM. The CDR3 length is 14 residues. CDR3 amino acids: CASSPNTYRGIQYF.

The J gene is TRBJ2-1, the V gene TRBV4-1; TCRdb outputs TRBD2, but without DNA this stays unchecked. The V gene's germline CDR1 is MGHRA and CDR2 YSYEKL. This CDR3 spans 17 amino acids. CDR3 loop: CASSQAPSGFTYNEQFF.

The CDR3 protein is CASTLASPYEQYF. V is TRBV5-6 and J is TRBJ2-7; the TCRdb D gene call, TRBD2, has no DNA to confirm it. Germline assignment: CDR1 SGHDT and CDR2 YYEEEE. This CDR3 region has 13 residues.

This chain connects TRBV18 to TRBJ2-7; lacking DNA, the TRBD1 call made by TCRdb goes unchecked. CDR1 and CDR2 from the germline V gene are KGHSH and LQKENI. This CDR3 comprises 19 residues. The chain's CDR3 is CASSPSLRQTSGPSYEQYF.

The rearrangement joins TRBV20-1 to TRBJ2-7; no DNA is available, so the TRBD2 call from TCRdb remains unchecked. In germline, CDR1 is DFQATT, CDR2 SNEGSKA (reference sequence). The CDR3 consists of 13 residues. The CDR3 protein is CSQILAWGGEQYF.

The rearrangement links TRBV12-3 or TRBV12-4 to TRBJ2-7; the D call of TRBD1 rests on TCRdb alone, since no DNA is present to check it. CDR3 length: 16 residues. CDR3 region: CASSITRLGDTIPQYF.

This chain uses TRBV5-1 with TRBJ2-7; the D call of TRBD1 rests on TCRdb alone, since no DNA is present to check it. The V gene's germline CDR1 is SGHRS and CDR2 YFSETQ. This CDR3 is built from 14 residues. The CDR3 loop reads CASSLIGGAYEQYF. Supplemented by reference TRBV5-1 and TRBJ2-7, the full variable domain reads KAGVTQTPRYLIKTRGQQVTLSCSPISGHRSVSWYQQTPGQGLQFLFEYFSETQRNKGNFPGRFSGRQFSNSRSEMNVSTLELGDSALYLCASSLIGGAYEQYFGPGTRLTVT.

The chain recombines TRBV6-5 with TRBJ2-1; TCRdb indicates TRBD1, and absent DNA this call remains unverified. Germline-derived CDR1 and CDR2 are MNHEY and SVGAGI. This CDR3 has 16 amino acids. The CDR3 spells CASSRGTTSSYNEQFF.

The chain joins TRBV14 to TRBJ2-6; TCRdb lists TRBD2, though no DNA is available to test this call. The germline gives CDR1 SGHDN, CDR2 FVKESK. This CDR3 comprises 20 residues. The CDR3 here is CASSQGVYQGRGLGANVLTF.

The rearrangement links TRBV6-2 or TRBV6-3 to TRBJ1-3; TCRdb gives TRBD1 as the D gene, but with no DNA this cannot be confirmed. Germline-derived CDR1 and CDR2 are MNHEY and SVGEGT. The CDR3 is 14 amino acids. This CDR3 is CASSWTASGNTIYF.

The chain uses TRBV18 and TRBJ1-2. Germline CDR1 reads KGHSH; CDR2 reads LQKENI. CDR3 length equals 14 residues. The CDR3 protein is CASSQQTEVYGYTF.

V usage is TRBV5-1 and J usage is TRBJ1-1; TCRdb names TRBD1, which stays unverified in the absence of DNA. CDR3 size: 14 residues. The germline V gene has CDR1 SGHRS and CDR2 YFSETQ. CDR3 loop: CASSSDRGWTEAFF. Variable domain in full (rest from reference TRBV5-1 and TRBJ1-1): KAGVTQTPRYLIKTRGQQVTLSCSPISGHRSVSWYQQTPGQGLQFLFEYFSETQRNKGNFPGRFSGRQFSNSRSEMNVSTLELGDSALYLCASSSDRGWTEAFFGQGTRLTVV.

The chain is built from TRBV9 and TRBJ2-2; there is no DNA to check the TCRdb D call of TRBD1. Per the germline V gene, CDR1 is SGDLS and CDR2 is YYNGEE. The CDR3 is 15 amino acids. This CDR3 reads CASSVTGTGSGELFF.

The chain recombines TRBV6-5 with TRBJ2-1; TCRdb returns TRBD1, unconfirmable since there is no DNA. The CDR3 contains 18 residues. Germline lookup yields CDR1 MNHEY and CDR2 SVGAGI. The CDR3 reads CASSYSRGRLSSYNEQFF.